What follows are 12 T cell receptor beta chains derived from one specimen sequenced in a study of blood T cell repertoires in COVID-19. Sequenced by immunoSEQ multiplex PCR; TCRdb stores in-frame clones only, minus some. This sample has 250,000 to 350,000 clones, with approximately 89% found just once. Sequenced sample: peripheral blood. These receptors were obtained from a woman aged 55 to 70 with acute or convalescent COVID-19.

The chain is built from TRBV9 and TRBJ1-4, with unresolved D. This CDR3 region has 14 residues. The V end lost 0 bases, the J end lost 4 bases, and 7 bases lay between the germline ends. Germline V gene sequence: CDR1 SGDLS, CDR2 YYNGEE. The CDR3 DNA sequence: TGTGCCAGCAGCGTAGACGGGTTTAATGAAAAACTGTTTTTT. The encoded protein is CASSVDGFNEKLFF. The variable domain in full, with the rest retrieved from reference TRBV9 and TRBJ1-4, is DSGVTQTPKHLITATGQRVTLRCSPRSGDLSVYWYQQSLDQGLQFLIQYYNGEERAKGNILERFSAQQFPDLHSELNLSSLELGDSALYFCASSVDGFNEKLFFGSGTQLSVL.

The V gene is TRBV19, the J gene TRBJ1-1; tentative D call: TRBD1 (6 bases). V was trimmed by 3 bases and J by 0 bases, leaving 17 bases between them. Germline V gene sequence: CDR1 LNHDA, CDR2 SQIVND (reference sequence). CDR3 length: 17 amino acids. This CDR3 is CASSISTQDRLNTEAFF. The CDR3 nucleotides are TGTGCCAGTAGTATCTCAACCCAGGACAGACTGAACACTGAAGCTTTCTTT.

The chain is built from TRBV6-6 and TRBJ2-1; 7 bases are a match to TRBD1. Germline V CDR1 and CDR2: MNHNY, SVGAGI (reference sequence). The CDR3 covers 11 residues. Unmatched junction bases numbered 2, after V lost 5 bases and J lost 10 bases. This CDR3 reads CASSRDREQFF. CDR3 DNA sequence: TGTGCCAGCAGTCGGGACAGAGAGCAGTTCTTC.

This rearrangement joins TRBV13 to TRBJ1-4; 7 bases are shared with TRBD1. V gave up 4 bases and J gave up 8 bases; unmatched junction bases: 7. The CDR3 totals 14 residues. Germline CDR1 PRHDT, CDR2 FYEKMQ (reference sequence). CDR3 DNA: TGTGCCAGCAGCTCCCAGGGGGGTGGAGAAAAACTGTTTTTT. It is translated as CASSSQGGGEKLFF. The variable domain in full, completed from reference TRBV13 and TRBJ1-4, reads AAGVIQSPRHLIKEKRETATLKCYPIPRHDTVYWYQQGPGQDPQFLISFYEKMQSDKGSIPDRFSAQQFSDYHSELNMSSLELGDSALYFCASSSQGGGEKLFFGSGTQLSVL.

In DNA, the CDR3 is TGTGCCAGCCACCACCGCGTACCGACTAGCGGGAGGTACCCCGGGGAGCTGTTTTTT. Protein sequence: CASHHRVPTSGRYPGELFF. The chain employs TRBV28 and TRBJ2-2, with 13 bases fitting TRBD2. Germline CDR1 and CDR2: MDHEN and SYDVKM. With 8 bases clipped from V and 6 bases from J, the junction kept 18 bases outside the gene matches. The CDR3 contains 19 residues. The full variable domain, rest sourced from reference TRBV28 and TRBJ2-2, is DVKVTQSSRYLVKRTGEKVFLECVQDMDHENMFWYRQDPGLGLRLIYFSYDVKMKEKGDIPEGYSVSREKKERFSLILESASTNQTSMYLCASHHRVPTSGRYPGELFFGEGSRLTVL.

This sequence joins TRBV7-8 and TRBJ2-2; 11 nucleotides agree with TRBD2. CDR1 and CDR2 from the germline V gene are SGHVS and FQNEAQ. The CDR3 sequence is 16 residues long. V lost 0 bases and J lost 6; bases outside the gene matches: 3. CDR3 region: CASSLALAGGSGELFF. The CDR3 nucleotides are TGTGCCAGCAGCTTAGCCCTAGCGGGAGGCTCCGGGGAGCTGTTTTTT.

This clone showed up just once. The rearrangement links TRBV7-2 to TRBJ2-5; D is possibly TRBD2 (5 bases). The CDR3 runs 14 residues. Trimming pared 1 base from V and 5 bases from J, leaving 11 bases between. Germline-derived CDR1 and CDR2 are SGHTA and FQGNSA. CDR3 sequence reads: CASSLDGQRETQYF. The CDR3 nucleotides read TGTGCCAGCAGCTTAGATGGGCAGCGGGAGACCCAGTACTTC.

The chain carries TRBV19 and TRBJ2-7; TRBD2 matches at 12 bases. The CDR3 runs 16 residues. The V gene's germline CDR1 is LNHDA and CDR2 SQIVND (reference sequence). The V gene end was trimmed by 5 bases and the J gene end by 6 bases; junction bases not matched to a gene: 11. The CDR3 region is CASSSQTSGGSSEQYF. CDR3 bases: TGTGCCAGTAGTTCCCAGACTAGCGGGGGAAGTAGCGAGCAGTACTTC.

The chain couples TRBV12-3 or TRBV12-4 to TRBJ2-5; D unclear. This CDR3 is 12 amino acids long. The germline V and J ends were trimmed by 2 bases and 5 bases, with 6 bases remaining between them. The CDR3 protein is CASSLKRETQYF. CDR3 in DNA: TGTGCCAGCAGTTTAAAGAGGGAGACCCAGTACTTC.

V gene TRBV14 combines with J gene TRBJ2-7; 7 nucleotides agree with TRBD1. V lost 4 bases to trimming and J lost 4 bases; unmatched junction nucleotides: 4. The CDR3 sequence is 13 residues long. Per germline, CDR1 SGHDN and CDR2 FVKESK. CDR3 protein: CASSPARGYEQYF. In DNA, the CDR3 is TGTGCCAGCAGCCCGGCCAGGGGGTACGAGCAGTACTTC.

The V call is TRBV5-6, the J call TRBJ2-6; the D gene is possibly TRBD1 (5 bases). Germline V lookup: CDR1 SGHDT, CDR2 YYEEEE. V dropped 4 bases and J dropped 2 bases, with 13 bases sitting between them. The CDR3 runs to 16 residues. CDR3: CASSARTLPGANVLTF. CDR3 DNA sequence: TGTGCCAGCAGCGCCCGGACACTGCCTGGGGCCAACGTCCTGACTTTC.

The chain uses TRBV7-9 and TRBJ2-1; the match to TRBD2 covers 8 bases. The CDR3 is made up of 14 amino acids. The junction had 7 bases not matched to a gene; V was cut back by 6 bases and J by 6 bases. Germline V gene sequence: CDR1 SEHNR, CDR2 FQNEAQ (reference sequence). The CDR3 loop reads CASRRSGLANEQFF. The CDR3 bases are TGTGCCAGCAGACGATCTGGACTAGCCAATGAGCAGTTCTTC. Variable domain in full (rest from reference TRBV7-9 and TRBJ2-1): DTGVSQNPRHKITKRGQNVTFRCDPISEHNRLYWYRQTLGQGPEFLTYFQNEAQLEKSRLLSDRFSAERPKGSFSTLEIQRTEQGDSAMYLCASRRSGLANEQFFGPGTRLTVL.